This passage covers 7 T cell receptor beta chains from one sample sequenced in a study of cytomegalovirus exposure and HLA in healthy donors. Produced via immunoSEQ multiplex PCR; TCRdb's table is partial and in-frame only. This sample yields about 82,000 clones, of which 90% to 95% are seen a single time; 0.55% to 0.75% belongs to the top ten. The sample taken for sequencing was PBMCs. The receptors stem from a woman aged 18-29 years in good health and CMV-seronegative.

Written as DNA, the CDR3 is TGTGCCAGTAGTATAGCAGGTCGTTATAGCAATCAGCCCCAGCATTTT. Encoded protein: CASSIAGRYSNQPQHF. The rearrangement uses TRBV19 and TRBJ1-5; unclear D gene. CDR3 length: 16 amino acids. Germline lookup yields CDR1 LNHDA and CDR2 SQIVND (reference sequence). The ends were cut back, 1 base at V and 0 bases at J, with 10 bases in the middle.

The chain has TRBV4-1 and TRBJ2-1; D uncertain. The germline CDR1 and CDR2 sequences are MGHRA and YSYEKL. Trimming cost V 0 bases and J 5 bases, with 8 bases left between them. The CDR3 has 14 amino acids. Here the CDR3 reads CASSQDGGHNEQFF. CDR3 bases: TGCGCCAGCAGCCAAGATGGCGGCCACAATGAGCAGTTCTTC.

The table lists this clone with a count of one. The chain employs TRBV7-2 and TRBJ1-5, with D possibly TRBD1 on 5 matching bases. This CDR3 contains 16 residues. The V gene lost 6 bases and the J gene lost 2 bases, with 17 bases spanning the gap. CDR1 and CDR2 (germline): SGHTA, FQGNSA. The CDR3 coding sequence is TGTGCCAGCAGAGATGCCGGCGGGGGTGGCAATCAGCCCCAGCATTTT. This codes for CASRDAGGGGNQPQHF.

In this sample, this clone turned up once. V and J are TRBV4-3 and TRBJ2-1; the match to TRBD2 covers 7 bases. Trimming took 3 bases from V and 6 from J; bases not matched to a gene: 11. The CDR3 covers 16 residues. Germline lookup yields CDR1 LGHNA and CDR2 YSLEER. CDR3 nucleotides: TGCGCCAGCAGCCACCTCGGGCTGGGGGGGGTCAATGAGCAGTTCTTC. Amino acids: CASSHLGLGGVNEQFF.

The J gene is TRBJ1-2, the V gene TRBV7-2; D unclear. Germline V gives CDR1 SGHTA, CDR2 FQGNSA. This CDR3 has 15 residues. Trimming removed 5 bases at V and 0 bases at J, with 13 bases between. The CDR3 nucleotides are TGTGCCAGCAGCCGGGAGGGCACCACTAACTATGGCTACACCTTC. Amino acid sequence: CASSREGTTNYGYTF.

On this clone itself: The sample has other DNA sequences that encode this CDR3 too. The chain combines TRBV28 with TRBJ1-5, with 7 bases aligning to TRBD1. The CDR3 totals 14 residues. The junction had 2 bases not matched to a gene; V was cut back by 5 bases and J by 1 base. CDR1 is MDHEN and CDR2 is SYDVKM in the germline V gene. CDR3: CASSPGGSNQPQHF. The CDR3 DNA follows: TGTGCCAGCAGTCCAGGGGGAAGCAATCAGCCCCAGCATTTT.

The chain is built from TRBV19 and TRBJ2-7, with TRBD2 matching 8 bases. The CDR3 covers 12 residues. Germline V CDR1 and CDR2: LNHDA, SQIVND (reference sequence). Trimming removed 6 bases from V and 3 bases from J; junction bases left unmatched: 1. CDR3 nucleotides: TGTGCCAGTAGCCGGGGGGGCTACGAGCAGTACTTC. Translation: CASSRGGYEQYF.